This TCR beta chain was observed in a study of tumor-infiltrating lymphocytes in primary liver carcinoma. As for the study in general: Tissue type made little difference to sample yields of roughly 3.65 to 8 million productive TCRbeta reads.

In germline, CDR1 is SGHVS, CDR2 FQNEAQ. The length of the CDR3 is 15 residues. The V end was cut by 5 bases, the J end by 2 bases, with 15 bases between. The study's findings and limits: Reduced overlap was seen in tumor-adjacent and tumor-blood pairs versus tumor region pairs.

The investigators made TCR beta cDNA from about 500 ng total RNA, using a constant-region primer. Library construction for TCR beta comprised three nested multiplex PCR rounds performed with slightly modified ARM-PCR. In the first two PCR rounds, TRBV1-TRBV30 forward primers were paired with a C-beta reverse primer, and each round lasted approximately 9 cycles. TCRdb passed the multiplex PCR reads through MiXCR, listing each CDR3 protein once. Of approximately 110,000 distinct CDR3 sequences in the sample, around 64% were seen once. Taking 20-30 mg of unsorted bulk tissue, the authors co-extracted RNA and DNA. Every patient had chronic HBV infection and was treatment-naive. With respect to this clonotype: Its matching antigen is unknown. A single base separates this from a much larger clone, so it may be a read error.

This receptor was obtained from a woman in her sixties with primary liver carcinoma and hepatitis B virus infection. V is TRBV7-8 and J is TRBJ1-1; D is unresolved. The sequenced sample was liver tumor tissue from sampling region 3. Subset defined: tumor region T3, left-lateral pole. The CDR3 nucleotides read TGTGCCAGCAGCACCCACCGGTGGGGAAACACTGAAGCTTTCTTT. Translating it yields CASSTHRWGNTEAFF.